Below, 3 T cell receptor beta chains from the same sample are listed, as sequenced in a study of cytomegalovirus exposure and HLA in healthy donors (dated by TCRdb to about 2017). Receptors were amplified or captured by the immunoSEQ multiplex PCR assay. For the multiplex PCR, a mixture combining 60 forward primers for TCR Vbeta segments and 13 reverse primers for TCR Jbeta segments was used. Imported from immuneACCESS, the table was reduced by TCRdb to in-frame sequences with V and J called. These copies leave out some clones; in studies compared against another copy, an unresolved V gene accounts for under half, and the cause of the remainder is not known. For this sample there are approximately 180,000 clones; 60% to 85% appear just once. The ten largest make up 0.95% to 1.4% of the sample. Material for sequencing was PBMCs. The receptors here all came from a woman aged 40 to 50 in good health and CMV-seronegative.

V usage is TRBV27 and J usage is TRBJ1-4; unclear D gene. There are 15 residues in the CDR3. Germline values: CDR1 MNHEY, CDR2 SMNVEV (reference sequence). Deletions cut 3 bases from V and 0 bases from J, with 8 bases between. The CDR3 coding sequence is TGTGCCAGCAGTTTCTCGGTTGCAACTAATGAAAAACTGTTTTTT. Its translation is CASSFSVATNEKLFF.

J is TRBJ2-5 and V is TRBV29-1; 11 bases fit TRBD1. The end of the DNA aligns better with TRBJ2-7, so the J call may be wrong. The germline V gene has CDR1 SQVTM and CDR2 ANQGSEA. CDR3 length: 13 amino acids. CDR3 nucleotide sequence: TGCAGCGGCCGGACAGGGGGCGGTGACGAGCAGTACTTC. It translates to CSGRTGGGDEQYF.

The genes are TRBV30 and TRBJ2-5, with 14 bases matching TRBD2. The length of the CDR3 is 14 residues. Losses at the gene ends were 7 bases for V and 4 bases for J; bases not matched to a gene: 5. Germline CDR1 GTSNPN, CDR2 SVGIG (reference sequence). The CDR3 bases are TGTGCCTCAGGGACTAGCGGGAGTTCAGAGACCCAGTACTTC. Its protein is CASGTSGSSETQYF. The whole variable domain, filled in from reference TRBV30 and TRBJ2-5, reads SQTIHQWPATLVQPVGSPLSLECTVEGTSNPNLYWYRQAAGRGLQLLFYSVGIGQISSEVPQNLSASRPQDRQFILSSKKLLLSDSGFYLCASGTSGSSETQYFGPGTRLLVL.